The 26 T cell receptor beta chains given below trace back to one sample, sequenced in a study of radiation and T cells in renal cell carcinoma. Sequencing used immunoSEQ multiplex PCR; TCRdb keeps in-frame clones, though not all of them. Of 150,000 or so clones listed, about 87% are singletons. Specified time point: blood 4 weeks post-SBRT, at nephrectomy. Treatment indicated: 15 Gy SBRT to primary tumor, nephrectomy 4 weeks later. The sample consisted of blood, taken from a patient whose treatment included radiotherapy and nephrectomy. These receptors were taken from a woman aged 45-65 years with renal cell carcinoma.

This sequence joins TRBV7-2 and TRBJ2-1; 10 positions match TRBD2. Germline V gene sequence: CDR1 SGHTA, CDR2 FQGNSA. V lost 6 bases and J lost 6; bases outside the gene matches: 5. The CDR3 loop spans 14 amino acids. Here the CDR3 DNA reads TGTGCCAGCAGGCCTAGCGGGGGCCCCAATGAGCAGTTCTTC. It translates to CASRPSGGPNEQFF.

The CDR3 loop reads CASSPGQGGRREQYF. CDR3 bases: TGTGCCAGCAGTCCCGGACAGGGAGGTCGGCGCGAGCAGTACTTC. V and J are TRBV6-5 and TRBJ2-7; 8 positions match TRBD1. Looked up from germline, CDR1 is MNHEY and CDR2 is SVGAGI. The CDR3 loop spans 15 amino acids. V lost 5 bases to trimming and J lost 6 bases; unmatched junction nucleotides: 12.

This rearrangement joins TRBV6-5 to TRBJ1-2; 10 bases map to TRBD1. This CDR3 region has 14 residues. Trimming took 6 bases from V and 8 from J; bases not matched to a gene: 9. Per the germline V gene, CDR1 is MNHEY and CDR2 is SVGAGI. The CDR3 is CASRSSGTGVGYTF. CDR3 nucleotide sequence: TGTGCCAGCAGATCTTCCGGGACAGGGGTGGGCTACACCTTC.

CDR3 protein: CASSNQPGQPGVTNEKLFF. The CDR3 DNA reads as TGTGCCAGCAGCAACCAACCGGGACAGCCAGGGGTCACTAATGAAAAACTGTTTTTT. This chain connects TRBV7-9 to TRBJ1-4, with 7 bases that match TRBD1. This CDR3 has 19 amino acids. Trimming cost V 5 bases and J 2 bases; bases outside gene matches: 17. The germline V gene has CDR1 SEHNR and CDR2 FQNEAQ (reference sequence).

The table lists this clone with a few counts. The chain carries TRBV7-9 and TRBJ1-1; D unresolved. In germline, CDR1 is SEHNR, CDR2 FQNEAQ (reference sequence). V was trimmed by 1 base and J by 1 base, leaving 7 bases between them. The length of the CDR3 is 14 residues. The CDR3 protein is CASSLGGGNTEAFF. The CDR3 bases are TGTGCCAGCAGCTTAGGGGGAGGGAACACTGAAGCTTTCTTT. Drawing the rest from reference TRBV7-9 and TRBJ1-1, the complete variable domain is DTGVSQNPRHKITKRGQNVTFRCDPISEHNRLYWYRQTLGQGPEFLTYFQNEAQLEKSRLLSDRFSAERPKGSFSTLEIQRTEQGDSAMYLCASSLGGGNTEAFFGQGTRLTVV.

V and J are TRBV5-8 and TRBJ1-5, with 7 bases aligning to TRBD1. V lost 5 bases to trimming and J lost 3 bases; unmatched junction nucleotides: 11. Germline loops: CDR1 SGHTS, CDR2 YDEGEE. The CDR3 extends over 16 amino acids. In DNA, the CDR3 is TGTGCCAGCAGTTATTACAGGGGTCTAGACAATCAGCCCCAGCATTTT. It encodes CASSYYRGLDNQPQHF. Based on the CDR3 plus reference TRBV5-8 and TRBJ1-5, the full variable domain is EAGVTQSPTHLIKTRGQQATLRCSPISGHTSVYWYQQALGLGLQFLLWYDEGEERNRGNFPPRFSGRQFPNYSSELNVNALELEDSALYLCASSYYRGLDNQPQHFGDGTRLSIL.

This chain uses TRBV5-1 with TRBJ1-1; weak D call: TRBD1 (6 bases). Germline CDR1 and CDR2: SGHRS and YFSETQ. CDR3 length: 11 amino acids. Deletions cut 5 bases from V and 8 bases from J, with 10 bases between. In nucleotides, the CDR3 is TGCGCCAGCAGTCAGACAGGAGAAGCTTTCTTT. Protein product: CASSQTGEAFF. Combining the CDR3 with reference TRBV5-1 and TRBJ1-1 gives the whole variable domain KAGVTQTPRYLIKTRGQQVTLSCSPISGHRSVSWYQQTPGQGLQFLFEYFSETQRNKGNFPGRFSGRQFSNSRSEMNVSTLELGDSALYLCASSQTGEAFFGQGTRLTVV.

This sequence joins TRBV7-9 and TRBJ2-3; a weak D match, TRBD1 (5 bases). Germline V gene data show CDR1 as SEHNR and CDR2 as FQNEAQ (reference sequence). V was trimmed by 5 bases and J by 1 base, leaving 19 bases between them. This CDR3 is built from 17 residues. The CDR3 loop reads CASSPLGRQTRTDTQYF. DNA for the CDR3: TGTGCCAGCAGCCCGTTAGGCCGACAGACCCGCACAGATACGCAGTATTTT.

This chain connects TRBV5-1 to TRBJ2-5; tentative D call: TRBD1 (6 bases). Germline-derived CDR1 and CDR2 are SGHRS and YFSETQ. Trimming pared 3 bases from V and 5 bases from J, leaving 11 bases between. This CDR3 is 13 amino acids long. The CDR3 loop is CASSSDSLETQYF. The CDR3 DNA follows: TGCGCCAGCAGCTCGGACAGTTTGGAGACCCAGTACTTC.

The CDR3 nucleotides are TGTGCCAGCAGCCAAACGGGGAGGGGATCGGGCACTGAAGCTTTCTTT. Translated: CASSQTGRGSGTEAFF. The gene calls are TRBV4-2 and TRBJ1-1; D might be TRBD1 (5 bases). Germline CDR1 and CDR2: LGHNA and YNFKEQ. V shed 2 bases and J shed 4 bases, with 17 bases lying between them. This CDR3 has 16 amino acids.

V is TRBV4-2 and J is TRBJ2-6; 7 bases map to TRBD1. J gave up 0 bases and V 4 bases, and 3 bases lay outside the gene matches. CDR3 length: 16 amino acids. Germline CDR1 and CDR2: LGHNA and YNFKEQ. The CDR3 region has the DNA TGTGCCAGCAGCCGGGGACAGAGCTCTGGGGCCAACGTCCTGACTTTC. It encodes CASSRGQSSGANVLTF.

The rearrangement joins TRBV19 to TRBJ2-4, with D maybe TRBD1 (6 bases). Germline loops: CDR1 LNHDA, CDR2 SQIVND (reference sequence). Trimming removed 3 bases at V and 5 bases at J, with 14 bases between. CDR3 length equals 15 residues. CDR3 coding DNA: TGTGCCAGTAGTATCAAACAGGGCACCCAAAACATTCAGTACTTC. This translates into CASSIKQGTQNIQYF.

J is TRBJ1-1 and V is TRBV14; the match to TRBD1 covers 7 bases. CDR3 length: 15 residues. CDR1 is SGHDN and CDR2 is FVKESK in the germline V gene. V shed 2 bases, J shed 4 bases, and the junction held 7 bases outside the gene matches. The CDR3 region has the DNA TGTGCCAGCAGCCAACTAACAGGGGTTAGCACTGAAGCTTTCTTT. This sequence encodes CASSQLTGVSTEAFF.

The chain carries TRBV7-9 and TRBJ1-2, with D unresolved. The germline CDR1 and CDR2 sequences are SEHNR and FQNEAQ (reference sequence). The length of the CDR3 is 16 residues. With 1 base removed from V and 0 bases from J, the gap between germline ends came to 12 bases. CDR3 residues: CASSLVGYRANYGYTF. CDR3 DNA sequence: TGTGCCAGCAGCTTAGTAGGGTACCGAGCTAACTATGGCTACACCTTC.

The gene calls are TRBV11-2 and TRBJ2-3, with TRBD1 as a possible D gene (6 bases). This CDR3 comprises 16 residues. CDR1 is SGHAT, CDR2 FQNNGV, per germline. The germline V and J ends were trimmed by 5 bases and 0 bases, with 15 bases remaining between them. The CDR3 DNA reads TGTGCCAGCAGCCGTACAGGGATAGCTAGCACAGATACGCAGTATTTT. It codes for CASSRTGIASTDTQYF.

CDR3 DNA: TGTGCCAGCAGCCGGATCGCGGGAGCCACAGATACGCAGTATTTT. It yields the protein CASSRIAGATDTQYF. This rearrangement joins TRBV5-4 to TRBJ2-3; 7 positions match TRBD2. Trimming at V came to 4 bases and at J to 2 bases, leaving 7 bases not matched to a gene. Germline V gene lookup returns CDR1 SGHNT and CDR2 YYREEE (reference sequence). The CDR3 runs to 15 residues.

The chain combines TRBV30 with TRBJ1-1; 7 bases match TRBD1. In germline, CDR1 is GTSNPN, CDR2 SVGIG (reference sequence). The CDR3 loop spans 13 amino acids. V gave up 3 bases and J gave up 9 bases; unmatched junction bases: 10. The CDR3 DNA reads TGTGCCTGGAGCCCATTTGGGACAGCTCAAGCTTTCTTT. This sequence encodes CAWSPFGTAQAFF. The full variable domain, with the rest looked up from reference TRBV30 and TRBJ1-1, is SQTIHQWPATLVQPVGSPLSLECTVEGTSNPNLYWYRQAAGRGLQLLFYSVGIGQISSEVPQNLSASRPQDRQFILSSKKLLLSDSGFYLCAWSPFGTAQAFFGQGTRLTVV.

The chain carries TRBV30 and TRBJ2-5, with a weak D call TRBD2 (5 bases). The CDR3 covers 12 residues. Trimming left V 3 bases short and J 1 base short, with 6 bases between. Germline CDR1 is GTSNPN and CDR2 is SVGIG (reference sequence). The CDR3: CAWRTTQETQYF. DNA for the CDR3: TGTGCCTGGAGGACTACCCAAGAGACCCAGTACTTC.

This clone was counted a single time. This chain links TRBV6-1 with TRBJ2-1, with unresolved D. V lost 8 bases, J lost 2 bases, and 10 bases lay in between. The V gene's germline CDR1 is MNHNS and CDR2 SASEGT. The length of the CDR3 is 13 residues. CDR3 nucleotide sequence: TGTGCCAGCCACAAGGGTACCTACAATGAGCAGTTCTTC. It encodes CASHKGTYNEQFF.

The chain links TRBV9 to TRBJ1-2; 7 bases fit TRBD1. The CDR3 is made up of 16 amino acids. V lost 3 bases to trimming and J lost 1 base; unmatched junction nucleotides: 9. Germline V CDR1 and CDR2: SGDLS, YYNGEE. Here the CDR3 reads CASSDPVTGINYGYTF. The CDR3 DNA is TGTGCCAGCAGCGACCCCGTGACAGGGATTAACTATGGCTACACCTTC.

In the case of this clone: One end of the junction fails to match germline, which may point to a read error. The chain couples TRBV29-1 to TRBJ1-4; D is uncertain. Germline loops: CDR1 SQVTM, CDR2 ANQGSEA. The CDR3 runs to 11 residues. The CDR3: CSGSLGPTIIF. The DNA of the CDR3 is TGCAGCGGGAGCCTTGGGCCGACCATTATTTTT.

This chain joins TRBV10-3 and TRBJ1-1, with TRBD1 matching over 12 bases. Germline CDR1 is ENHRY and CDR2 is SYGVKD. The CDR3 loop spans 17 amino acids. V lost 1 base to trimming and J lost 5 bases; unmatched junction nucleotides: 8. The CDR3 nucleotides read TGTGCCATCAGTGAGTGGGGGACAGGGGGCGCGGGAACTGAAGCTTTCTTT. This gives the protein CAISEWGTGGAGTEAFF.

Worth noting for this clone: This CDR3 is also generated by other DNA sequences in the sample. V usage is TRBV4-1 and J usage is TRBJ1-2; 9 bases are shared with TRBD1. From germline, CDR1 is MGHRA and CDR2 YSYEKL. There are 15 residues in the CDR3. Trimming at V came to 1 base and at J to 0 bases, leaving 0 bases not matched to a gene. The CDR3 bases are TGCGCCAGCAGCCAAGGGACAGGGGCTAACTATGGCTACACCTTC. It is translated as CASSQGTGANYGYTF.

The chain combines TRBV7-6 with TRBJ2-2; no definite D call. CDR1 is SGHVS, CDR2 FNYEAQ, per germline. The CDR3 is 13 amino acids. The V end was cut by 1 base, the J end by 8 bases, with 8 bases between. For the CDR3, the DNA is TGTGCCAGCAGCTTAGGTGTAGCTGGGGAGCTGTTTTTT. It codes for CASSLGVAGELFF. Full variable domain (outside the CDR3, taken from reference TRBV7-6 and TRBJ2-2): GAGVSQSPRYKVTKRGQDVALRCDPISGHVSLYWYRQALGQGPEFLTYFNYEAQQDKSGLPNDRFSAERPEGSISTLTIQRTEQRDSAMYRCASSLGVAGELFFGEGSRLTVL.

The rearrangement links TRBV7-9 to TRBJ2-1; the match to TRBD1 covers 9 bases. CDR1 is SEHNR and CDR2 is FQNEAQ in the germline V gene (reference sequence). The CDR3 covers 15 residues. Germline trimming cut 5 bases from V and 6 bases from J; bases unmatched to any gene: 8. Here the CDR3 reads CASSPNRGRINEQFF. CDR3 DNA: TGTGCCAGCAGCCCGAACAGGGGGCGCATCAATGAGCAGTTCTTC.

The chain couples TRBV5-6 to TRBJ2-2; D is possibly TRBD1 or TRBD2 (6 bases each). This CDR3 region has 16 residues. The V gene's germline CDR1 is SGHDT and CDR2 YYEEEE. The V and J ends lost 1 base and 0 bases respectively, with 10 bases between them. The CDR3 is CASSLRGVTNTGELFF. CDR3 DNA: TGTGCCAGCAGCTTGAGGGGGGTCACGAACACCGGGGAGCTGTTTTTT.